This TCR beta chain appears in the sequencing data of a study of CD8 T cells in ankylosing spondylitis. Study-wide findings and caveats: The study identified a TCR beta motif of under ten highly homologous variants that appeared characteristic of ankylosing spondylitis blood. Clones linked to disease were reported to show significant enrichment in matched ankylosing spondylitis synovial fluid. Prior literature has documented some motif variants in synovial fluid and blood from reactive arthritis.

Scientists made TCR beta libraries using quantitative 5'-RACE with molecular barcodes. TCRdb ran MiXCR on the 5' RACE reads and lists one entry per CDR3 protein. Of 450,000 to 550,000 distinct CDR3 sequences in the sample, roughly 5.2% are singletons; the top ten hold 3% to 4%. This clonotype showed up just a few times. Antigen unknown. The CDR3 spans 12 residues. Germline V gives CDR1 MNHEY, CDR2 SVGEGT. The junction had 5 bases not matched to a gene; V was cut back by 2 bases and J by 13 bases. Sequenced sample: blood, either unsorted or a sorted T cell fraction (not recorded which). This sequence was found in a male donor with ankylosing spondylitis. This chain uses TRBV6-2 or TRBV6-3 with TRBJ2-1, with 7 bases fitting TRBD2. The CDR3: CASSYPGGSQFF. Written as DNA, the CDR3 is TGTGCCAGCAGTTACCCTGGCGGGAGCCAGTTCTTC.